Following are 12 T cell receptor beta chains from one sample sequenced in a study of cytomegalovirus exposure and HLA in healthy donors. This PCR relied on a set of 60 Vbeta primers and 13 Jbeta primers. Generated by immunoSEQ multiplex PCR, the TCRdb table keeps only in-frame clones and is missing some. The table has roughly 170,000 clones, 80% to 85% seen once. Sample: PBMCs. The source is a woman under 40 in good health and CMV-seronegative.

On this clone: Other DNA sequences in the same sample also yield this CDR3. This chain connects TRBV27 to TRBJ2-5, with a possible D match to TRBD1 (6 bases). The length of the CDR3 is 13 residues. Germline-derived CDR1 and CDR2 are MNHEY and SMNVEV (reference sequence). Trimming took 5 bases from V and 2 from J, leaving 9 bases between them. CDR3 region: CASSPQGQETQYF. DNA of the CDR3: TGTGCCAGCAGTCCCCAGGGGCAAGAGACCCAGTACTTC.

The V call is TRBV28, the J call TRBJ2-7, with D perhaps matching TRBD2 (6 bases). V was clipped by 7 bases and J by 0 bases, with 19 bases between them. CDR1 and CDR2 (germline): MDHEN, SYDVKM. The CDR3 spans 16 residues. DNA for the CDR3: TGTGCCAGCATCTCCCCTATCGGAGGGAGCTCCTACGAGCAGTACTTC. This gives the protein CASISPIGGSSYEQYF.

The chain uses TRBV2 and TRBJ2-7, with D possibly being TRBD1 (5 bases). The CDR3 is made up of 14 amino acids. Germline V gene data show CDR1 as SNHLY and CDR2 as FYNNEI. V lost 4 bases, J lost 3 bases, and 13 bases lay in between. For the CDR3, the DNA is TGTGCCAGCAGTGTTAAGGGGTTTTACTACGAGCAGTACTTC. Protein product: CASSVKGFYYEQYF.

The chain recombines TRBV5-4 with TRBJ1-2; no clear D gene. The germline CDR1 and CDR2 sequences are SGHNT and YYREEE (reference sequence). The CDR3 is 15 amino acids. Trimming removed 0 bases at V and 1 base at J, with 10 bases between. The CDR3 protein is CASSLANGVNYGYTF. The CDR3 DNA sequence: TGTGCCAGCAGCTTGGCCAACGGGGTTAACTATGGCTACACCTTC.

This chain connects TRBV28 to TRBJ1-1; a weak D match, TRBD1 (5 bases). Trimming cost V 2 bases and J 0 bases, with 16 bases left between them. Per the germline V gene, CDR1 is MDHEN and CDR2 is SYDVKM. The CDR3 sequence is 17 residues long. The CDR3: CASSLLLSGVVNTEAFF. The CDR3 DNA reads as TGTGCCAGCAGTTTACTATTGTCGGGGGTAGTGAACACTGAAGCTTTCTTT.

The chain uses TRBV5-4 and TRBJ2-7; TRBD2 matches 7 bases. V lost 0 bases to trimming and J lost 7 bases; unmatched junction nucleotides: 4. The CDR3 runs 13 residues. CDR1 and CDR2 (germline): SGHNT, YYREEE (reference sequence). The CDR3 DNA follows: TGTGCCAGCAGCTTGGTGTCTAGCGGAGAGCAGTACTTC. This translates into CASSLVSSGEQYF.

V gene TRBV7-2 combines with J gene TRBJ1-4, with a tentative D call TRBD1 (5 bases). CDR1 is SGHTA, CDR2 FQGNSA, per germline. The germline V and J ends were trimmed by 5 bases and 6 bases, with 16 bases remaining between them. CDR3 length: 15 amino acids. CDR3 protein: CASSLSGRVDEKLFF. DNA for the CDR3: TGTGCCAGCAGCCTTTCGGGCAGGGTGGATGAAAAACTGTTTTTT.

As regards this clone: One end of the junction varies from germline; a read error may be responsible. V and J are TRBV7-9 and TRBJ1-6, with 8 bases that match TRBD1. Germline CDR1 and CDR2: SEHNR and FQNEAQ (reference sequence). This CDR3 is 16 amino acids long. This chain's CDR3 is CASSLATGAYNSPLHF. The CDR3 region has the DNA TGTGCCAGCAGCCTAGCGACAGGGGCTTATAATTCACCCCTCCACTTT.

The chain employs TRBV5-4 and TRBJ2-7, with 9 bases matching TRBD2. The CDR3 is made up of 14 amino acids. Trimming at V came to 2 bases and at J to 3 bases, leaving 3 bases not matched to a gene. Germline-derived CDR1 and CDR2 are SGHNT and YYREEE (reference sequence). The CDR3 spells CASSFVSGSYEQYF. CDR3 in DNA: TGTGCCAGCAGCTTCGTTAGCGGGAGCTACGAGCAGTACTTC.

With respect to this clone: This sample includes further DNA sequences coding for the same CDR3. The chain has TRBV27 and TRBJ2-7, with TRBD2 as a possible D gene (6 bases). Germline loops: CDR1 MNHEY, CDR2 SMNVEV (reference sequence). V was shortened by 4 bases and J by 4 bases, with 8 bases between the two germline ends. This CDR3 region has 12 residues. The CDR3 DNA sequence: TGTGCCAGCAGTTCTGCGGGGTACGAGCAGTACTTC. The encoded protein is CASSSAGYEQYF.

The rearrangement links TRBV5-1 to TRBJ2-2; TRBD1 agrees at 8 bases. V lost 5 bases, J lost 2 bases, and 5 bases stayed unmatched. This CDR3 is built from 15 residues. Germline CDR1 is SGHRS and CDR2 is YFSETQ. CDR3 in amino acids: CASRRGTGNTGELFF. CDR3 nucleotide sequence: TGCGCCAGCAGGAGAGGGACAGGAAACACCGGGGAGCTGTTTTTT.

The chain joins TRBV7-8 to TRBJ1-2, with 8 bases matching TRBD1. Germline V gives CDR1 SGHVS, CDR2 FQNEAQ. The CDR3 has 15 residues. The trim removed 5 bases at V and 1 base at J, leaving 6 bases unmatched. In DNA, the CDR3 is TGTGCCAGCAGCCCGAGGACAGGGCTTAACTATGGCTACACCTTC. This gives the protein CASSPRTGLNYGYTF.